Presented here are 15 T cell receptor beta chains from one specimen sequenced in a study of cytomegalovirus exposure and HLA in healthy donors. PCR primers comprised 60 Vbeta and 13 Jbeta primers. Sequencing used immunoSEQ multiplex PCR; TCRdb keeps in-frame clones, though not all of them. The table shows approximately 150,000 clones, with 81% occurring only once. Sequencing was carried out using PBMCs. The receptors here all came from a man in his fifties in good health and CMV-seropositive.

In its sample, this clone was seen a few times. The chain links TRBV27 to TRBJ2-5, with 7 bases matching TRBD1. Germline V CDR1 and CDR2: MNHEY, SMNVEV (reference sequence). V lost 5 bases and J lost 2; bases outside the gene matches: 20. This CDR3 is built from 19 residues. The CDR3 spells CASSHLLRQGEHPQETQYF. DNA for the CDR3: TGTGCCAGCAGTCATCTCCTCCGGCAGGGGGAACACCCACAAGAGACCCAGTACTTC.

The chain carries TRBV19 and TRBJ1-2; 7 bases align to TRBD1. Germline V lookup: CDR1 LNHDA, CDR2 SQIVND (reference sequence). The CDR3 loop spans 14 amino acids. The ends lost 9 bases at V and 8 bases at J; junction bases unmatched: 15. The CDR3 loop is CASRETGHLRGYTF. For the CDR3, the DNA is TGTGCCAGCAGGGAGACAGGGCATTTGAGAGGCTACACCTTC.

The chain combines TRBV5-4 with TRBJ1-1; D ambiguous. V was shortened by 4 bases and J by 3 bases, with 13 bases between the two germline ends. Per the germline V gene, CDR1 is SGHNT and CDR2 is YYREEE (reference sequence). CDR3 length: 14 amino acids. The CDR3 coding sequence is TGTGCCAGCAGCGCGGGCGGTTTAGACACTGAAGCTTTCTTT. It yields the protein CASSAGGLDTEAFF.

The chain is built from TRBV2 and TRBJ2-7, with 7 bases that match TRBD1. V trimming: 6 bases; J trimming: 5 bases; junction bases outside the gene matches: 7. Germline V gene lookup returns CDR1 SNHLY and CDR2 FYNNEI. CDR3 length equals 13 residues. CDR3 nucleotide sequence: TGTGCCAGCAGCCGACAGGGTGAGAACGAGCAGTACTTC. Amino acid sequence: CASSRQGENEQYF.

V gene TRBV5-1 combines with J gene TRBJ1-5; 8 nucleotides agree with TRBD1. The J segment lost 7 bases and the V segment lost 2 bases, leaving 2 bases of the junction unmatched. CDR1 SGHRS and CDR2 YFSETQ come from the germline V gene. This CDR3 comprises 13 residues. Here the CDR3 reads CASSLQGEQPQHF. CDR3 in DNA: TGCGCCAGCAGCTTACAGGGGGAACAGCCCCAGCATTTT.

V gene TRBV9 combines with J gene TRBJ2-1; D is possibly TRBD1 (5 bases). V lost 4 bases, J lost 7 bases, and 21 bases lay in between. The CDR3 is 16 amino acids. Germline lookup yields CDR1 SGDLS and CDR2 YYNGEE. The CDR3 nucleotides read TGTGCCAGCAGCCCAGGGCCTGGCCTCGGACCAAATGAGCAGTTCTTC. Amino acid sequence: CASSPGPGLGPNEQFF.

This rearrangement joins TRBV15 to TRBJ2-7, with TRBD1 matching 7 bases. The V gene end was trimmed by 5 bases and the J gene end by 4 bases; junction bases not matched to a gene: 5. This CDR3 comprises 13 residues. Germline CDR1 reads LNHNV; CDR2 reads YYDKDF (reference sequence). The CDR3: CATSRGQQYEQYF. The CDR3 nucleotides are TGTGCCACCAGCCGGGGACAGCAGTACGAGCAGTACTTC.

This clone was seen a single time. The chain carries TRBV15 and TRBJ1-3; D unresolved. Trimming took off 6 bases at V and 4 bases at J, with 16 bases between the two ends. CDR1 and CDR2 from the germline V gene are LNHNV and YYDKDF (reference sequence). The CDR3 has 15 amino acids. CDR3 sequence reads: CATREPGAQGNTIYF. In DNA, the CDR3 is TGTGCCACCAGAGAACCGGGAGCGCAAGGAAACACCATATATTTT.

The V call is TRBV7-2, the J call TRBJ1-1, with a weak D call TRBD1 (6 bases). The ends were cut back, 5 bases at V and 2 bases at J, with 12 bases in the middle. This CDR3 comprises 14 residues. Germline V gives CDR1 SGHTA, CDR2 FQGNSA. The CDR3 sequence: CASSPWTANTEAFF. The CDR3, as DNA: TGTGCCAGCAGCCCCTGGACAGCTAACACTGAAGCTTTCTTT.

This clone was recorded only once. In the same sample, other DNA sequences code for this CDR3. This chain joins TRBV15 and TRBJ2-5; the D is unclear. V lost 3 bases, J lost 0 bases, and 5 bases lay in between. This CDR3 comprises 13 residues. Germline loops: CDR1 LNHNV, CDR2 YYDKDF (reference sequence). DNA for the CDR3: TGTGCCACCAGCAGGCAGTACCAAGAGACCCAGTACTTC. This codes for CATSRQYQETQYF.

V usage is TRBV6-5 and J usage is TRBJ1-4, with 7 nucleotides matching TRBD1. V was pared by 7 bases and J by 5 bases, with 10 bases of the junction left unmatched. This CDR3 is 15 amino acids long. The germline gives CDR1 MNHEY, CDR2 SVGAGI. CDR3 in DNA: TGTGCCAGCAAAACTAACAGGGGCCTGAATGAAAAACTGTTTTTT. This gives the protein CASKTNRGLNEKLFF.

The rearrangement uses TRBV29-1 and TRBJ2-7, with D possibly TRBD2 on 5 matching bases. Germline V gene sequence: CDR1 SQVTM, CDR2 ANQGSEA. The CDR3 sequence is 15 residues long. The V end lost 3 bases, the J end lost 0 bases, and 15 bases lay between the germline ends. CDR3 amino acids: CSVDGLGGLSYEQYF. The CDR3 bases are TGCAGCGTTGATGGATTGGGCGGGCTCTCCTACGAGCAGTACTTC.

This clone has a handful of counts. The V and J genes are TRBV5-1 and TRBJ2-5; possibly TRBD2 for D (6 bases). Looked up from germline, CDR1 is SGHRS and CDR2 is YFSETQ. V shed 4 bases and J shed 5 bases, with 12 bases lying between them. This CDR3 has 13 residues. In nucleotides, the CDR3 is TGCGCCAGCAGCGTCGGGAGCACGGAGACCCAGTACTTC. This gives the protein CASSVGSTETQYF.

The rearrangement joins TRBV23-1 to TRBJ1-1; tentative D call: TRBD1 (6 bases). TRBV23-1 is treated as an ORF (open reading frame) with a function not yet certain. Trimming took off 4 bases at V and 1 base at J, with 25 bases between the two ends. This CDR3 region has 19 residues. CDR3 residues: CASSPYGQTQGFQNTEAFF. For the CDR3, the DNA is TGCGCCAGCAGTCCTTACGGTCAGACACAGGGATTCCAGAACACTGAAGCTTTCTTT.

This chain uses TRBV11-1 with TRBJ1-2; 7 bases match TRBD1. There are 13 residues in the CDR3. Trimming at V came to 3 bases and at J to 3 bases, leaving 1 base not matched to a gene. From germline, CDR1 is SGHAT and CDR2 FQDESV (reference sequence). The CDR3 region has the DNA TGTGCCAGCAGCTTCGACAGGGACTATGGCTACACCTTC. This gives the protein CASSFDRDYGYTF. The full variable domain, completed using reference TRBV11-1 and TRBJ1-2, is EAEVAQSPRYKITEKSQAVAFWCDPISGHATLYWYRQILGQGPELLVQFQDESVVDDSQLPKDRFSAERLKGVDSTLKIQPAELGDSAMYLCASSFDRDYGYTFGSGTRLTVV.